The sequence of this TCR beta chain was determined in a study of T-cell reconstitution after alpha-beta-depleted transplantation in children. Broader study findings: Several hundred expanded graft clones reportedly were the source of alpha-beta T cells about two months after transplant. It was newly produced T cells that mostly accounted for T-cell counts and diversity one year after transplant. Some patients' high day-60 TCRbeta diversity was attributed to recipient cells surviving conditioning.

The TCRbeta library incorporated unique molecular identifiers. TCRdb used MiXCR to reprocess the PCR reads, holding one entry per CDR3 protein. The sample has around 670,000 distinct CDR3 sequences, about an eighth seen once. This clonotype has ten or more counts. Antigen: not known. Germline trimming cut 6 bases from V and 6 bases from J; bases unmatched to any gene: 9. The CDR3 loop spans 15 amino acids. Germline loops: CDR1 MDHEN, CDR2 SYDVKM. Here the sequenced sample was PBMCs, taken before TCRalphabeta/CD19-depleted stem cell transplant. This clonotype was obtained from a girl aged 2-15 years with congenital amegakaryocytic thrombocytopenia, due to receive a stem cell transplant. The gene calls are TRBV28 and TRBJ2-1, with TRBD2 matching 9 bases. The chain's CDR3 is CASRLPGTSSNEQFF. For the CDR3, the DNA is TGTGCCAGCAGACTACCCGGGACTAGCTCCAATGAGCAGTTCTTC. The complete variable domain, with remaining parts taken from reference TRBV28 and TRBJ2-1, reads DVKVTQSSRYLVKRTGEKVFLECVQDMDHENMFWYRQDPGLGLRLIYFSYDVKMKEKGDIPEGYSVSREKKERFSLILESASTNQTSMYLCASRLPGTSSNEQFFGPGTRLTVL.